Below, 16 T cell receptor beta chains from the same sample are listed, as sequenced in a study of spatial heterogeneity in lung cancer (dated by TCRdb to between 2017 and 2020). Library preparation used 5' RACE. This sample was sequenced with a NextSeq 500. The raw public reads went through TCRdb reprocessing: fastp at Q25, MiXCR clone calling, in-frame beta chains kept. Rows merge per CDR3 protein into single entries with the most common DNA and genes. This sample lists some 7,000 distinct CDR3 sequences; 6.5% to 7.5% were detected once. Under 85% of the sample lies in the top ten. In the paper's terms, the time point label means: sample taken at primary tumor resection. The sequencing used PBMCs, collected at surgery. These receptors came from a male donor with early-stage non-small cell lung cancer.

The sample holds many counts of this clonotype. The CDR3: CSARSGQGNEKLFF. The CDR3, as DNA: TGCAGTGCTAGGTCCGGACAGGGGAATGAAAAACTGTTTTTT. The chain uses TRBV20-1 and TRBJ1-4; 9 bases agree with TRBD1. Germline V gene data show CDR1 as DFQATT and CDR2 as SNEGSKA (reference sequence). V shed 3 bases and J 5 bases; nucleotides not matched to a gene: 4. The CDR3 has 14 amino acids.

The V gene is TRBV27, the J gene TRBJ2-2; no clear D. Germline V gene data show CDR1 as MNHEY and CDR2 as SMNVEV (reference sequence). The CDR3 sequence is 15 residues long. V was pared by 2 bases and J by 0 bases, with 7 bases between. CDR3 nucleotide sequence: TGTGCCAGCAGTTTAGCTTGGACGAACACCGGGGAGCTGTTTTTT. Translating it yields CASSLAWTNTGELFF.

The rearrangement uses TRBV3-1 and TRBJ2-3, with 7 bases lining up with TRBD1. The CDR3 extends over 14 amino acids. After removal of 4 bases from V and 1 base from J, the junction contained 2 bases not matched to a gene. Looked up from germline, CDR1 is LGHDT and CDR2 is YNNKEL (reference sequence). The CDR3 loop is CASSPGQGTDTQYF. The CDR3 coding sequence is TGTGCCAGCAGCCCCGGACAGGGCACAGATACGCAGTATTTT.

This clonotype was recorded at least ten times. V usage is TRBV11-2 and J usage is TRBJ2-1; D is unclear. The CDR3 consists of 11 residues. Germline V CDR1 and CDR2: SGHAT, FQNNGV. Trimming removed 5 bases at V and 11 bases at J, with 10 bases between. CDR3 residues: CASSTQKKQFF. The DNA of the CDR3 is TGTGCCAGCAGCACACAGAAAAAGCAGTTCTTC. The full variable domain, completed using reference TRBV11-2 and TRBJ2-1, is EAGVAQSPRYKIIEKRQSVAFWCNPISGHATLYWYQQILGQGPKLLIQFQNNGVVDDSQLPKDRFSAERLKGVDSTLKIQPAKLEDSAVYLCASSTQKKQFFGPGTRLTVL.

The chain recombines TRBV20-1 with TRBJ2-1; D perhaps matches TRBD1 (6 bases). In germline, CDR1 is DFQATT, CDR2 SNEGSKA (reference sequence). The CDR3 runs 17 residues. V was cut by 4 bases and J by 4 bases, with 23 bases left in between. As DNA, the CDR3 is TGCAGTGCTATCCTCCCGGGACACCGTACAGGGTACAATGAGCAGTTCTTC. Translation gives CSAILPGHRTGYNEQFF.

This chain links TRBV3-1 with TRBJ2-5, with 8 bases matching TRBD2. This CDR3 comprises 15 residues. The germline CDR1 and CDR2 sequences are LGHDT and YNNKEL (reference sequence). With 2 bases clipped from V and 1 base from J, the junction kept 3 bases outside the gene matches. The CDR3 DNA reads as TGTGCCAGCAGCCAACAGCGGGGGCCCCAAGAGACCCAGTACTTC. This codes for CASSQQRGPQETQYF.

This clonotype was seen many times. The chain carries TRBV7-6 and TRBJ2-5, with 11 nucleotides matching TRBD2. Germline V gene sequence: CDR1 SGHVS, CDR2 FNYEAQ. The CDR3 length is 15 residues. Trimming took 5 bases from V and 5 from J; bases not matched to a gene: 7. The CDR3 coding sequence is TGTGCCAGCAGCAAGAATAGCGGGGGGGTGGAGACCCAGTACTTC. Protein sequence: CASSKNSGGVETQYF.

The chain has TRBV7-8 and TRBJ2-1; TRBD2 aligns across 12 bases. V lost 2 bases and J lost 4; bases outside the gene matches: 15. This CDR3 comprises 20 residues. CDR1 is SGHVS and CDR2 is FQNEAQ in the germline V gene. The CDR3 sequence is CASSLPRSSGRAGYYNEQFF. Written as DNA, the CDR3 is TGTGCCAGCAGCTTACCACGGTCTAGCGGGAGGGCGGGATATTACAATGAGCAGTTCTTC.

The J gene is TRBJ2-7, the V gene TRBV20-1; 8 positions agree with TRBD2. Germline V gene data show CDR1 as DFQATT and CDR2 as SNEGSKA (reference sequence). With V trimmed by 5 bases and J by 5 bases, 20 bases remained unmatched. This CDR3 is 17 amino acids long. The CDR3 coding sequence is TGCAGTGCTGGAATACCATTCACAGCGGGAGAAGTCGACGAGCAGTACTTC. Its protein product is CSAGIPFTAGEVDEQYF.

This clonotype has ten or more counts. The chain employs TRBV9 and TRBJ1-4, with a tentative D call TRBD1 (5 bases). This CDR3 is 15 amino acids long. Germline CDR1 and CDR2: SGDLS and YYNGEE. The ends were cut back, 3 bases at V and 8 bases at J, with 17 bases in the middle. CDR3 coding DNA: TGTGCCAGCAGCGGATACGGGGCCCCAGGGGAAAAACTGTTTTTT. Translating gives CASSGYGAPGEKLFF.

This clonotype was seen repeatedly, ten times or more. The genes are TRBV5-4 and TRBJ2-2; D gene ambiguous. Trimming left V 4 bases short and J 2 bases short, with 12 bases between. The CDR3 consists of 15 residues. Germline-derived CDR1 and CDR2 are SGHNT and YYREEE (reference sequence). This CDR3 is CASSPGNPNTGELFF. The CDR3 DNA reads TGTGCCAGCAGCCCCGGCAACCCAAACACCGGGGAGCTGTTTTTT. The whole variable domain, remainder taken from reference TRBV5-4 and TRBJ2-2, is ETGVTQSPTHLIKTRGQQVTLRCSSQSGHNTVSWYQQALGQGPQFIFQYYREEENGRGNFPPRFSGLQFPNYSSELNVNALELDDSALYLCASSPGNPNTGELFFGEGSRLTVL.

This clonotype occurred many times. The rearrangement joins TRBV2 to TRBJ2-5; TRBD1 matches at 9 bases. The CDR3 totals 15 residues. J lost 5 bases, V lost 3 bases, and 7 bases had no gene match. Germline-derived CDR1 and CDR2 are SNHLY and FYNNEI. CDR3 sequence reads: CASSDDTGTGETQYF. CDR3 sequence (DNA): TGTGCCAGCAGTGATGACACCGGGACAGGGGAGACCCAGTACTTC.

At least ten counts were recorded for this clonotype. The gene calls are TRBV28 and TRBJ2-5, with D unresolved. Per the germline V gene, CDR1 is MDHEN and CDR2 is SYDVKM. This CDR3 is built from 15 residues. Deletions cut 5 bases from V and 1 base from J, with 14 bases between. CDR3 residues: CASSGDGLGQETQYF. The CDR3 bases are TGTGCCAGCAGTGGCGATGGCTTGGGCCAAGAGACCCAGTACTTC.

Many counts were recorded for this clonotype. The chain has TRBV15 and TRBJ2-2; no definite D call. In germline, CDR1 is LNHNV, CDR2 YYDKDF (reference sequence). This CDR3 region has 14 residues. The ends were cut back, 1 base at V and 5 bases at J, with 8 bases in the middle. CDR3 amino acids: CATSRVKTTGELFF. CDR3 sequence (DNA): TGTGCCACCAGCAGAGTAAAGACAACCGGGGAGCTGTTTTTT.

This clonotype was counted ten times or more. As DNA, the CDR3 is TGTGCCAGTTCCGTTTGGAGGCCTAACGAGCAGTACGTC. Protein: CASSVWRPNEQYV. The chain couples TRBV19 to TRBJ2-7; D is perhaps TRBD2 (5 bases). V shed 8 bases and J shed 5 bases, with 16 bases lying between them. This CDR3 is built from 13 residues. Germline V gives CDR1 LNHDA, CDR2 SQIVND (reference sequence).

This clonotype was seen at least ten times. This chain joins TRBV28 and TRBJ1-2; no definite D call. The V end lost 8 bases, the J end lost 0 bases, and 7 bases lay between the germline ends. Looked up from germline, CDR1 is MDHEN and CDR2 is SYDVKM. The CDR3 totals 12 residues. CDR3 sequence: CASQLSNYGYTF. DNA of the CDR3: TGTGCCAGCCAGCTTTCTAACTATGGCTACACCTTC.